This is a list of T cell receptor beta chains from one sample in a study of siplizumab effects on memory and regulatory T cells. Generated by immunoSEQ multiplex PCR, the TCRdb table keeps only in-frame clones and is missing some. The profile shows about 69,000 clones, 88% of them singletons. The sequenced material came from Tregs sorted from blood. The receptor set was obtained from a human donor in good health. Each CDR3 is given without its conserved first and last residue. D genes are given only for firm matches.

j_call d_call cdr3_length v_call cdr3_aa
TRBJ1-5 NA 11 TRBV19 ASSINKDQPQH
TRBJ1-5 TRBD1 14 TRBV30 AWSVRQGIGNQPQH
TRBJ2-3 NA 13 TRBV18 ASSPVFGTTDTQY
TRBJ1-1 TRBD1 14 TRBV11-3 ASSIRDSGMNTEAF
TRBJ2-7 NA 12 TRBV18 ASSAAGQAYEQY
TRBJ2-1 NA 11 TRBV9 ASSVGQGREQF
TRBJ2-7 TRBD2 15 TRBV2 ASSEYSGALGPYEQY
TRBJ2-5 TRBD1 12 TRBV29-1 SVTGTGGGETQY
TRBJ1-4 TRBD1 12 TRBV28 ASSPRDRGEKLF
TRBJ1-4 TRBD1 13 TRBV6-5 ASSPRTGNNEKLF
TRBJ2-1 NA 9 TRBV29-1 SVEGYNEQF
TRBJ1-4 TRBD1 16 TRBV5-1 ASSKAVPGQETNEKLF
TRBJ2-2 TRBD2 14 TRBV2 ASSGASGRGTGELF
TRBJ2-3 TRBD2 13 TRBV6-1 ASSPGASGSDTQY
TRBJ2-7 TRBD2 12 TRBV7-2 ASSLTSGGSEQY
TRBJ2-2 NA 13 TRBV19 ASTPWHTNTGELF
TRBJ1-1 TRBD1 12 TRBV6-5 ASRRQGANTEAF
TRBJ1-2 NA 13 TRBV7-9 ASSPPGGGPSGYT
TRBJ1-1 NA 9 TRBV6-1 ASSDRGEAF
TRBJ2-3 NA 13 TRBV7-9 ASSLGGQPTDTQY
TRBJ2-1 NA 10 TRBV4-1 ASSQVRGEQF
TRBJ2-3 NA 12 TRBV5-1 ASSLAGVTDTQY
TRBJ1-2 TRBD1 13 TRBV18 ASSAQRDSRQGYT
TRBJ2-7 TRBD1 12 TRBV27 ASSPRTGSGEQY
TRBJ2-3 NA 12 TRBV2 ASSADRTTDTQY
TRBJ2-3 NA 14 TRBV18 ASSPVSRSGTDTQY